The present T cell receptor (beta chain) was sequenced within a study of T cell responses to AZD1222 COVID-19 vaccine. The CDR3 has 14 residues. CDR1 MDHEN and CDR2 SYDVKM come from the germline V gene. Trimming cost V 6 bases and J 3 bases, with 14 bases left between them. Method: immunoSEQ multiplex PCR; TCRdb's copy keeps in-frame clones and lacks some. The data hold 100,000 to 150,000 clones, with 88% observed a single time. This TCR came from an adult in good health. Source: peripheral blood, taken on day 0 of AZD1222 vaccination. The V and J genes are TRBV28 and TRBJ2-5, with D possibly being TRBD1 (6 bases). CDR3 coding DNA: TGTGCCAGCAGACCAGGGACACCCAAAGAGACCCAGTACTTC. It is translated as CASRPGTPKETQYF.